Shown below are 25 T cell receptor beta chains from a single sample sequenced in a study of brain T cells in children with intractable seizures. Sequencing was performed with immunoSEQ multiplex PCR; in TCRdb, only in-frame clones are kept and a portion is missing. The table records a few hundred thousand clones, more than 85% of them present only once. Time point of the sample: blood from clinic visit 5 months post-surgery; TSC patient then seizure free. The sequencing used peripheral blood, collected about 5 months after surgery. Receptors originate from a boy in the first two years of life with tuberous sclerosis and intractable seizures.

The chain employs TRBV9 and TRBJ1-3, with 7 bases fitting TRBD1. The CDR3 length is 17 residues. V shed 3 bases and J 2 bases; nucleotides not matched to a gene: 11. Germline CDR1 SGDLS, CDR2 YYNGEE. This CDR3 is CASSGRLTGVTGNTIYF. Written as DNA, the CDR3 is TGTGCCAGCAGCGGAAGGTTAACAGGGGTCACTGGAAACACCATATATTTT. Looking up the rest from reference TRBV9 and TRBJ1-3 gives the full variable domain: DSGVTQTPKHLITATGQRVTLRCSPRSGDLSVYWYQQSLDQGLQFLIQYYNGEERAKGNILERFSAQQFPDLHSELNLSSLELGDSALYFCASSGRLTGVTGNTIYFGEGSWLTVV.

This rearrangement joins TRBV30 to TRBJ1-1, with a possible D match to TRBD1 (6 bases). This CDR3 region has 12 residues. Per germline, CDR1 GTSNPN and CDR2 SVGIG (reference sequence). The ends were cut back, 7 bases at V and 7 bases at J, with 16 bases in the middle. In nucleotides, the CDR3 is TGTGCCTACCAGGGGCAGGAGGGTGAAGCTTTCTTT. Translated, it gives CAYQGQEGEAFF.

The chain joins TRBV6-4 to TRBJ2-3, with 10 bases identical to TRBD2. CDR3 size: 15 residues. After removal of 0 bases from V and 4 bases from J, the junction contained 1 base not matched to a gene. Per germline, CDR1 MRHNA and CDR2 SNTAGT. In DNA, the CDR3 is TGTGCCAGCAGTGACTCTAGCGGGGGGCCAGATACGCAGTATTTT. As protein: CASSDSSGGPDTQYF.

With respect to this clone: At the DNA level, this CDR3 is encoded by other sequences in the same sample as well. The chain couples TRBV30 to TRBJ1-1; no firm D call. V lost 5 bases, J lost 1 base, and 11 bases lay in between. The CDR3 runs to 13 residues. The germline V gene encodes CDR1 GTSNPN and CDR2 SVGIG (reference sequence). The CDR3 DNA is TGTGCCTGGTCGTTAACGGGGAACACTGAAGCTTTCTTT. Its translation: CAWSLTGNTEAFF.

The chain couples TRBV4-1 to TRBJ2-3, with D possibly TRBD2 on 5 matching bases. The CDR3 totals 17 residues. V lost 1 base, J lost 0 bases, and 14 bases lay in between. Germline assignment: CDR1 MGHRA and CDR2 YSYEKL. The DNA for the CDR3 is TGCGCCAGCAGCCAAGGAGGAGGAAGGTCTAGCACAGATACGCAGTATTTT. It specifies CASSQGGGRSSTDTQYF.

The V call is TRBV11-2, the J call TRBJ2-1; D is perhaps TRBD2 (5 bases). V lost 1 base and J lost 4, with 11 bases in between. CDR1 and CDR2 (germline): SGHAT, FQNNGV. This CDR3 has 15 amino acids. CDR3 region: CASSLVTNLYNEQFF. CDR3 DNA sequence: TGTGCCAGCAGCTTAGTGACTAACCTATACAATGAGCAGTTCTTC.

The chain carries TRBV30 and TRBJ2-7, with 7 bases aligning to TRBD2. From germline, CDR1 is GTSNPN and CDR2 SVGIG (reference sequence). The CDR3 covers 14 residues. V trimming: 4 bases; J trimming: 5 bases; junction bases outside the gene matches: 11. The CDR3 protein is CAWTVGGTRDEQYF. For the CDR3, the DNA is TGTGCCTGGACTGTGGGAGGGACCCGGGACGAGCAGTACTTC. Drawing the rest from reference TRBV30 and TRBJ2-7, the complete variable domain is SQTIHQWPATLVQPVGSPLSLECTVEGTSNPNLYWYRQAAGRGLQLLFYSVGIGQISSEVPQNLSASRPQDRQFILSSKKLLLSDSGFYLCAWTVGGTRDEQYFGPGTRLTVT.

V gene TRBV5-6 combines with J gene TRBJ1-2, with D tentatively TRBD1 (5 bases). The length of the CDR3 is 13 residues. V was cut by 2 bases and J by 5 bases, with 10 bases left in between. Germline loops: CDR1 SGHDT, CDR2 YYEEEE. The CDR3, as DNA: TGTGCCAGCAGCTTAAGGGGCTATTATGGCTACACCTTC. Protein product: CASSLRGYYGYTF.

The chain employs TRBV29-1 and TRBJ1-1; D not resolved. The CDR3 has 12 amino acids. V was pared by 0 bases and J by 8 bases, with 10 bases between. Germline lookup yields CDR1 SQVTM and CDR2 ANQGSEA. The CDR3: CSVEEAGLEAFF. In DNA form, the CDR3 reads TGCAGCGTTGAAGAGGCTGGCTTGGAAGCTTTCTTT.

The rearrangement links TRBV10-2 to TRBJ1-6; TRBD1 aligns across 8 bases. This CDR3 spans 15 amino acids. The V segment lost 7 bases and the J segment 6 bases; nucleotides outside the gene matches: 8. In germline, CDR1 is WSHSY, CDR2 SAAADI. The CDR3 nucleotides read TGCGCCAGCACCCCCCAGGGGGCGGTTAATTCACCCCTCCACTTT. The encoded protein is CASTPQGAVNSPLHF.

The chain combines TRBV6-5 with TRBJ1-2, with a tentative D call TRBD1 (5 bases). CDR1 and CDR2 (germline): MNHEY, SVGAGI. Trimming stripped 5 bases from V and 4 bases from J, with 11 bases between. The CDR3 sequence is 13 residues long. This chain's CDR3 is CASSRTGSYGYTF. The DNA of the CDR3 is TGTGCCAGCAGTCGAACAGGTTCCTATGGCTACACCTTC.

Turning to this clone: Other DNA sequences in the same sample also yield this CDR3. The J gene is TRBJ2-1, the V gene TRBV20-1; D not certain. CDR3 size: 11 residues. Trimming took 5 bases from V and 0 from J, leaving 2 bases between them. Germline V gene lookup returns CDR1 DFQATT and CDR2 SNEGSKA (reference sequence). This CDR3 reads CSADSYNEQFF. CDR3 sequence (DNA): TGCAGTGCTGACTCCTACAATGAGCAGTTCTTC.

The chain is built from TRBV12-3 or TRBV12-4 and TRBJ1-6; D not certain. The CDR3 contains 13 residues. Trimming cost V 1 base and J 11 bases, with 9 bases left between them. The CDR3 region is CASSLVGGTPLHF. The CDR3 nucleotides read TGTGCCAGCAGTTTAGTGGGTGGTACACCCCTCCACTTT.

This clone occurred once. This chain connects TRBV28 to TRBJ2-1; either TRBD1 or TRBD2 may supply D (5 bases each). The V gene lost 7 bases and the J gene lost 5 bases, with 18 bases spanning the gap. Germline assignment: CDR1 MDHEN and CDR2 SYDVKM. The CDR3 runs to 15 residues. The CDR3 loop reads CASKGYRDGNNEQFF. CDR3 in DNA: TGTGCCAGCAAGGGTTACCGGGACGGAAACAATGAGCAGTTCTTC.

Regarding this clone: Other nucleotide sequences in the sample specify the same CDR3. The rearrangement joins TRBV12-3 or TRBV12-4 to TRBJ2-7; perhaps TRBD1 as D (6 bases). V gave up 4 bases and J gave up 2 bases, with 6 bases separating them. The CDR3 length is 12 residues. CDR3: CASSYRAYEQYF. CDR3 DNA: TGTGCCAGCAGTTACAGGGCCTACGAGCAGTACTTC.

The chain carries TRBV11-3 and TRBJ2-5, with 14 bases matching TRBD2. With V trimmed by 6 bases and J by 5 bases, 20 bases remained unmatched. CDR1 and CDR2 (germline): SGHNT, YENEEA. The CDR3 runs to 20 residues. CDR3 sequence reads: CASSIAPVKERLAGGETQYF. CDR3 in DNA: TGTGCCAGCAGTATAGCCCCGGTCAAGGAAAGACTAGCGGGAGGGGAGACCCAGTACTTC.

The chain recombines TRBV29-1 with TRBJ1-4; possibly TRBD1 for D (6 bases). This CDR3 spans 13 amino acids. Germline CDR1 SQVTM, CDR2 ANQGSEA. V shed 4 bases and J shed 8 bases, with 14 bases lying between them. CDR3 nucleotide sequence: TGCAGCGTTGTATCAGGGGAAGGGGAAAAACTGTTTTTT. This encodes CSVVSGEGEKLFF.

The chain's CDR3 is CASSLTTGELFF. DNA for the CDR3: TGTGCCAGCAGTTTAACGACCGGGGAGCTGTTTTTT. The chain recombines TRBV27 with TRBJ2-2; D is unresolved. Trimming removed 2 bases from V and 5 bases from J, with 3 bases in between. The CDR3 has 12 amino acids. Germline CDR1 MNHEY, CDR2 SMNVEV (reference sequence).

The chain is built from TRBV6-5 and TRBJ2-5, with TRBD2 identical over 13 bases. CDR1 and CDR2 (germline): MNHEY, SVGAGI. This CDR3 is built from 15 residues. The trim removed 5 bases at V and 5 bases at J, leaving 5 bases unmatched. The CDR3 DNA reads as TGTGCCAGCAGTCGGACTAGCGGGGGTTTTGAGACCCAGTACTTC. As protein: CASSRTSGGFETQYF.

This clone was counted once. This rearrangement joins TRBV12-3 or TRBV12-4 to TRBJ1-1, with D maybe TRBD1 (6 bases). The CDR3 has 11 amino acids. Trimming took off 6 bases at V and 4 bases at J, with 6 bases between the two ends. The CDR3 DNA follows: TGTGCCAGCAGACAGGGCACTGAAGCTTTCTTT. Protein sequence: CASRQGTEAFF.

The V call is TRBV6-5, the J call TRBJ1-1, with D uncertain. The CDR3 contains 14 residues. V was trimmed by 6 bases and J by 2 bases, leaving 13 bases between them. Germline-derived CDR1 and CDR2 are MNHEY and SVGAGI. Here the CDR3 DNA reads TGTGCCAGCAGGAATCGGGTCCTCAACACTGAAGCTTTCTTT. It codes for CASRNRVLNTEAFF.

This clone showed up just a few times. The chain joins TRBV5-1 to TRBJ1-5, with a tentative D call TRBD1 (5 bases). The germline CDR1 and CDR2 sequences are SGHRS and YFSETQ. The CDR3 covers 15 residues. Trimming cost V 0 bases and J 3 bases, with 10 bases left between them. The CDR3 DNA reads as TGCGCCAGCAGCTTGGGAGGGACTACCAATCAGCCCCAGCATTTT. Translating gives CASSLGGTTNQPQHF.

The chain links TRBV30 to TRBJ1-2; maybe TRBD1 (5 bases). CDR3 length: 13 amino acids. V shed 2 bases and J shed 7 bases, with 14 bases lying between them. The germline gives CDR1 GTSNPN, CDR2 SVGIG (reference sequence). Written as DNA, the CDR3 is TGTGCCTGGAGTTTACGGGACTTTCGTGGCTACACCTTC. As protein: CAWSLRDFRGYTF.

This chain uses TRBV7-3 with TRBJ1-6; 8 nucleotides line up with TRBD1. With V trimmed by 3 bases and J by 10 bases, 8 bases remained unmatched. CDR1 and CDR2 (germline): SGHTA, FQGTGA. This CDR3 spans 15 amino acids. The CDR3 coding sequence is TGTGCCAGCAGCTTTGACAGGGGTTCCAAATCACCCCTCCACTTT. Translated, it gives CASSFDRGSKSPLHF.

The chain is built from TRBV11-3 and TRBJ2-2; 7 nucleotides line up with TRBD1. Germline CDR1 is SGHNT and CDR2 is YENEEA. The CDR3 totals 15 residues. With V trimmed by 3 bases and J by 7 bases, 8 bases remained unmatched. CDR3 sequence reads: CASSFEGAIGGELFF. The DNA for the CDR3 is TGTGCCAGCAGCTTTGAGGGGGCCATAGGCGGGGAGCTGTTTTTT.